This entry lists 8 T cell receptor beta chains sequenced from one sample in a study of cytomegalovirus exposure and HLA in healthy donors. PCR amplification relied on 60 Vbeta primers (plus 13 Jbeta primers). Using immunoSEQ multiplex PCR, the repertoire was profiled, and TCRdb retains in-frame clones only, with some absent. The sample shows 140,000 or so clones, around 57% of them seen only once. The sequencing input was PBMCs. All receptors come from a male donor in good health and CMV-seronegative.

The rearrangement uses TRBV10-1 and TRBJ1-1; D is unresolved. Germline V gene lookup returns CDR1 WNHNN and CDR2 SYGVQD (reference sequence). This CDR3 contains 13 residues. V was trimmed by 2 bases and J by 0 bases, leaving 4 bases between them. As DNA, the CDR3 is TGCGCCAGCAGTGAGGGCCTGAACACTGAAGCTTTCTTT. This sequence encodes CASSEGLNTEAFF.

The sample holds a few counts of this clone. CDR3 nucleotides: TGTGCCAGCAGTCAAAGCGGGACACTAAGCACAGATACGCAGTATTTT. Protein sequence: CASSQSGTLSTDTQYF. The rearrangement uses TRBV28 and TRBJ2-3; weak D call: TRBD2 (7 bases). V was clipped by 5 bases and J by 0 bases, with 15 bases between them. There are 16 residues in the CDR3. Germline assignment: CDR1 MDHEN and CDR2 SYDVKM.

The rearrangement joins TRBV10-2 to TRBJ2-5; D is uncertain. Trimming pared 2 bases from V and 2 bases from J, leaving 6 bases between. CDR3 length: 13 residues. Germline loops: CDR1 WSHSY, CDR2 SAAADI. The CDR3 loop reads CASSEVVQETQYF. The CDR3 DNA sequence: TGCGCCAGCAGTGAGGTAGTACAAGAGACCCAGTACTTC.

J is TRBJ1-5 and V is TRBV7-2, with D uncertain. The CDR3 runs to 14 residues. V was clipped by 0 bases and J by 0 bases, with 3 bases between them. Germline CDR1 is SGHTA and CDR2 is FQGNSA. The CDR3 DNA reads TGTGCCAGCAGCTTAGCATATAGCAATCAGCCCCAGCATTTT. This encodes CASSLAYSNQPQHF.

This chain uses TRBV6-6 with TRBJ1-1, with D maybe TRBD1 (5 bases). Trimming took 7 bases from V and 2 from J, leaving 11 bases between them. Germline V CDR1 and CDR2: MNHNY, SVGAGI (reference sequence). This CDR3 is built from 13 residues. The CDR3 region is CASTPQGNTEAFF. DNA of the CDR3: TGTGCCAGCACCCCTCAGGGAAACACTGAAGCTTTCTTT.

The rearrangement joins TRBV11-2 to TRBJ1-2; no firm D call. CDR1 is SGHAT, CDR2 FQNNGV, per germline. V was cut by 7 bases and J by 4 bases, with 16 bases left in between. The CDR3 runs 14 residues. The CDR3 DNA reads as TGTGCCAGCACCAAAACCGAGGGCCGCTATGGCTACACCTTC. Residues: CASTKTEGRYGYTF.

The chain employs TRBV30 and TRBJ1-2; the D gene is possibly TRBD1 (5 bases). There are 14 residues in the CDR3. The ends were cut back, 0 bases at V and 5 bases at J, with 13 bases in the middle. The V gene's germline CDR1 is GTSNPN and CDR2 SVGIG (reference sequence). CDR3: CAWSVFSGVYGYTF. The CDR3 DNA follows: TGTGCCTGGAGTGTCTTCTCGGGGGTTTATGGCTACACCTTC.

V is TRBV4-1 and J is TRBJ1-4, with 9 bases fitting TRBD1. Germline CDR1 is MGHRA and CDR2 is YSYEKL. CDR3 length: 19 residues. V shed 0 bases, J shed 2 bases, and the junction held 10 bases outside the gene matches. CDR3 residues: CASSQDSQRTGATNEKLFF. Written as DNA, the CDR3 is TGCGCCAGCAGCCAAGATTCGCAAAGGACAGGGGCGACTAATGAAAAACTGTTTTTT.